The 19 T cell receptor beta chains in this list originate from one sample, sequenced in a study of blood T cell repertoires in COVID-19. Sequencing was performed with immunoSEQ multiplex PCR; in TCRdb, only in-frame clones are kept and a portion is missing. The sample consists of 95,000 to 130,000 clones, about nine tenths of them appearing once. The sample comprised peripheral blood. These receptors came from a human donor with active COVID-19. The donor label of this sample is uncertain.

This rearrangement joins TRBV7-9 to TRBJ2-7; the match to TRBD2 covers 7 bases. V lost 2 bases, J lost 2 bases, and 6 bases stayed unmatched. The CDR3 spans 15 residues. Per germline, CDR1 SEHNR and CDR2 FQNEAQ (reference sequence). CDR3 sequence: CASSLYQGGTYEQYF. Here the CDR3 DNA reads TGTGCCAGCAGCTTATATCAGGGAGGGACCTACGAGCAGTACTTC.

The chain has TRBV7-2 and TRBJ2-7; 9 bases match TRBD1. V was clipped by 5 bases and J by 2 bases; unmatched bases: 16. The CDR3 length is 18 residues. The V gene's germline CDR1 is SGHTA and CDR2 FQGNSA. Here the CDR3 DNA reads TGTGCCAGCAGCCCGAGAGCTGGGGGACAGGGCCCTACCTACGAGCAGTACTTC. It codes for CASSPRAGGQGPTYEQYF.

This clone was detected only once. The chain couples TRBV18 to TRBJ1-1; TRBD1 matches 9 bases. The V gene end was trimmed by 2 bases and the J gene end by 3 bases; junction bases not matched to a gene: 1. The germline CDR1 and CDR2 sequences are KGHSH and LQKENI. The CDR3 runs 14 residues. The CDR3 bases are TGTGCCAGCTCACCATGGACAGGGGACACTGAAGCTTTCTTT. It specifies CASSPWTGDTEAFF.

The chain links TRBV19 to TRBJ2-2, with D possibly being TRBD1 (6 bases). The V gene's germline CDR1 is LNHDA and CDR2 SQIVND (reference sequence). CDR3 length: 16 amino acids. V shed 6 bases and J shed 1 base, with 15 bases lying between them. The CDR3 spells CASRVRVQGNTGELFF. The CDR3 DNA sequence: TGTGCCAGTAGAGTCAGGGTACAGGGGAACACCGGGGAGCTGTTTTTT. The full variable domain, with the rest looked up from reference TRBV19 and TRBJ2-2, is DGGITQSPKYLFRKEGQNVTLSCEQNLNHDAMYWYRQDPGQGLRLIYYSQIVNDFQKGDIAEGYSVSREKKESFPLTVTSAQKNPTAFYLCASRVRVQGNTGELFFGEGSRLTVL.

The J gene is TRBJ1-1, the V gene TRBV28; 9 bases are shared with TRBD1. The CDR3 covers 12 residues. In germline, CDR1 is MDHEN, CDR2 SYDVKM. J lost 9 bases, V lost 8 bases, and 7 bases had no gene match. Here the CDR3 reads CASDRDREKAFF. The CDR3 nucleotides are TGTGCCAGCGATCGGGACAGGGAAAAAGCTTTCTTT. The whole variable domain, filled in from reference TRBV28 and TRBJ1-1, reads DVKVTQSSRYLVKRTGEKVFLECVQDMDHENMFWYRQDPGLGLRLIYFSYDVKMKEKGDIPEGYSVSREKKERFSLILESASTNQTSMYLCASDRDREKAFFGQGTRLTVV.

Written as DNA, the CDR3 is TGTGCCAGCAGCTTTAGCTCCTACGAGCAGTACTTC. Protein product: CASSFSSYEQYF. The V call is TRBV7-9, the J call TRBJ2-7; no clear D. This CDR3 spans 12 amino acids. V was cut by 3 bases and J by 0 bases, with 3 bases left in between. Germline CDR1 is SEHNR and CDR2 is FQNEAQ (reference sequence).

CDR3 sequence reads: CASSKSGPKFF. Here the CDR3 DNA reads TGTGCCAGCAGCAAGTCAGGGCCCAAGTTTTTT. This chain links TRBV21-1 with TRBJ1-4; TRBD1, the D gene given by the table, was not confirmed from the DNA. TRBV21-1 is flagged as a pseudogene. The CDR3 loop spans 11 amino acids.

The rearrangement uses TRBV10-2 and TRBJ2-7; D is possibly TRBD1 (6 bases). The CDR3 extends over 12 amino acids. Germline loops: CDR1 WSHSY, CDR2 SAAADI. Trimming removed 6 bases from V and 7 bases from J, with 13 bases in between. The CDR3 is CASRAGVGEQYF. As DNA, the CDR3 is TGCGCCAGCAGGGCAGGGGTGGGTGAGCAGTACTTC.

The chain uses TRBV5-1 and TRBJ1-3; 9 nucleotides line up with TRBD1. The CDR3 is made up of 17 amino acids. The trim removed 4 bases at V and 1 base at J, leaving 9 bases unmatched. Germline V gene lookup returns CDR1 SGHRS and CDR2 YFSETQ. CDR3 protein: CASSPRTGDYSGNTIYF. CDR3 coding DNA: TGCGCCAGCAGCCCGAGGACAGGGGACTATTCTGGAAACACCATATATTTT.

The CDR3 loop is CAWTTPGLIYGYTF. The CDR3 region has the DNA TGTGCCTGGACCACTCCCGGACTGATCTATGGCTACACCTTC. The chain joins TRBV30 to TRBJ1-2; D call uncertain. V lost 4 bases to trimming and J lost 4 bases, with 16 bases between them. The germline V gene encodes CDR1 GTSNPN and CDR2 SVGIG (reference sequence). The CDR3 extends over 14 amino acids.

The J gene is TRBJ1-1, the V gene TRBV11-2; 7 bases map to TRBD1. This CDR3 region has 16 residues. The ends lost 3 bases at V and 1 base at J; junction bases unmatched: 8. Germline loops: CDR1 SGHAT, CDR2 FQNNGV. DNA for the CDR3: TGTGCCAGCAGCTTTCGAACGACAGGGAAGAACACTGAAGCTTTCTTT. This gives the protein CASSFRTTGKNTEAFF.

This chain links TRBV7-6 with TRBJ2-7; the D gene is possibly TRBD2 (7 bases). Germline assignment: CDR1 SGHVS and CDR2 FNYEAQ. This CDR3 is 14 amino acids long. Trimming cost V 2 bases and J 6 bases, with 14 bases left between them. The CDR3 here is CASSLSSGGLEQYF. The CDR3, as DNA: TGTGCCAGCAGCTTATCATCGGGGGGCCTCGAGCAGTACTTC.

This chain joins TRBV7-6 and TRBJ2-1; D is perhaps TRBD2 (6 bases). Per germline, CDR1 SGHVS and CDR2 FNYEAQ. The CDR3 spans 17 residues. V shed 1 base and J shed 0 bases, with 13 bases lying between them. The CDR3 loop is CASSLESSGSSYNEQFF. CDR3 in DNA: TGTGCCAGCAGCTTAGAGAGTAGCGGAAGCTCCTACAATGAGCAGTTCTTC.

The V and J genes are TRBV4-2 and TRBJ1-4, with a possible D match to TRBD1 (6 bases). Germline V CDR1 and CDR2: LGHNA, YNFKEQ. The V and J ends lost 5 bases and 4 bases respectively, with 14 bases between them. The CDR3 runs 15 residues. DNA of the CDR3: TGTGCCAGCAGCAAATGGACAGACCTTAATGAAAAACTGTTTTTT. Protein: CASSKWTDLNEKLFF.

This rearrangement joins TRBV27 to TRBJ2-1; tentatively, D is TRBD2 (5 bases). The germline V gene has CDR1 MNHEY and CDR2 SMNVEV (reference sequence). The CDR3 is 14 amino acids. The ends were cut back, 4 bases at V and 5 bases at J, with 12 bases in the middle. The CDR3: CASSSWPGNNEQFF. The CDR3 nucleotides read TGTGCCAGCAGTTCCTGGCCGGGGAACAATGAGCAGTTCTTC.

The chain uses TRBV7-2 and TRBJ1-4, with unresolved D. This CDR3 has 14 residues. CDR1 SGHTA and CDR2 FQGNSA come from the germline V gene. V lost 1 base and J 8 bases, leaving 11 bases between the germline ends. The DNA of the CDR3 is TGTGCCAGCAGCTTAGGCGGGAATCGGGAAAAACTGTTTTTT. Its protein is CASSLGGNREKLFF.

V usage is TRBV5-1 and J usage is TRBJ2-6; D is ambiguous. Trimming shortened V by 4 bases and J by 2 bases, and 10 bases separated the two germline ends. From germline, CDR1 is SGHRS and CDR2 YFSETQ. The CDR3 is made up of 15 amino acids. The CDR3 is CASSPGSTGANVLTF. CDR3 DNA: TGCGCCAGCAGCCCTGGCTCGACTGGGGCCAACGTCCTGACTTTC.

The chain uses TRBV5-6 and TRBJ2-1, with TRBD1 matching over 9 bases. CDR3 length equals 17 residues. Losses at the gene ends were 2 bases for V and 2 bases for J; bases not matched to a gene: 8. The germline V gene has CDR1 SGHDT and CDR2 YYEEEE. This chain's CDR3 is CASSFWRYRGPYNEQFF. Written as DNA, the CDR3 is TGTGCCAGCAGCTTCTGGAGGTACAGGGGGCCCTACAATGAGCAGTTCTTC.

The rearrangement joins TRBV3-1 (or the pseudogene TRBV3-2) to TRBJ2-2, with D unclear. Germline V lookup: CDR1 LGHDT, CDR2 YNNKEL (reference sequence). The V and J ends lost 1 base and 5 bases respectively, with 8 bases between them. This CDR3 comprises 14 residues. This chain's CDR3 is CASSQAHGTGELFF. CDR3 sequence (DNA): TGTGCCAGCAGCCAAGCCCACGGGACCGGGGAGCTGTTTTTT.